This TCR beta chain emerged from a study of shared clonotypes between healthy human individuals. Here immunoSEQ multiplex PCR was the method, and the copy in TCRdb shows in-frame clones only, minus some. Of millions of clones listed, roughly nine tenths are singletons. Into CD45RA+ naive and CD45RA-negative memory subsets, the CD4+ cells were split. V was trimmed by 1 base and J by 3 bases, leaving 9 bases between them. Germline loops: CDR1 SGHTA, CDR2 FQGNSA. CDR3 length equals 14 residues. This TCR derives from a man younger than 35 in good health. The sample was naive CD4+ T cells sorted from blood. Subset denoted: CD45RA+ positively selected. V and J are TRBV7-2 and TRBJ1-1, with no clear D. In nucleotides, the CDR3 is TGTGCCAGCAGCTTAGTGGCCTACGACACTGAAGCTTTCTTT. As protein: CASSLVAYDTEAFF.